What follows are 11 T cell receptor beta chains derived from one specimen sequenced in a study of blood T cell repertoires in COVID-19. Data came from immunoSEQ multiplex PCR; TCRdb stores just in-frame clones and leaves some out. The sample includes some 140,000 clones, 88% of them seen just once. Specimen: peripheral blood. All receptors derive from an older man with active COVID-19.

V usage is TRBV5-6 and J usage is TRBJ1-5; possibly TRBD1 for D (5 bases). V lost 2 bases and J lost 11, with 17 bases in between. Germline V gene data show CDR1 as SGHDT and CDR2 as YYEEEE. This CDR3 comprises 14 residues. This chain's CDR3 is CASSLTPLQETQHF. The CDR3 DNA reads as TGTGCCAGCAGCTTAACACCGCTACAGGAGACCCAGCATTTT.

V is TRBV3-1 (or the pseudogene TRBV3-2) and J is TRBJ2-4; 8 nucleotides align to TRBD1. V dropped 1 base and J dropped 0; count of bases not matched to a gene: 11. Germline V CDR1 and CDR2: LGHDT, YNNKEL (reference sequence). This CDR3 region has 19 residues. This CDR3 is CASSQAPGQGDLAKNIQYF. CDR3 DNA sequence: TGTGCCAGCAGCCAAGCCCCCGGACAGGGCGACCTAGCCAAAAACATTCAGTACTTC.

The rearrangement joins TRBV25-1 to TRBJ2-5, with 7 bases aligning to TRBD2. Trimming cost V 1 base and J 5 bases; bases outside gene matches: 7. This CDR3 spans 15 amino acids. The germline V gene has CDR1 MGHDK and CDR2 SYGVNS. CDR3 sequence: CASSEWAGVGETQYF. The CDR3 bases are TGTGCCAGCAGTGAATGGGCGGGAGTGGGTGAGACCCAGTACTTC.

The chain uses TRBV19 and TRBJ2-1, with 7 bases matching TRBD1. The CDR3 totals 15 residues. Per the germline V gene, CDR1 is LNHDA and CDR2 is SQIVND (reference sequence). With V trimmed by 4 bases and J by 1 base, 4 bases remained unmatched. The CDR3 here is CASSTRTGSYNEQFF. As DNA, the CDR3 is TGTGCCAGTAGTACCCGGACAGGTTCCTACAATGAGCAGTTCTTC.

The rearrangement links TRBV20-1 to TRBJ1-2; D is uncertain. V dropped 3 bases and J dropped 7 bases, with 9 bases sitting between them. Germline CDR1 reads DFQATT; CDR2 reads SNEGSKA (reference sequence). This CDR3 spans 11 amino acids. This chain's CDR3 is CSARWAFGYTF. CDR3 DNA sequence: TGCAGTGCTAGGTGGGCTTTTGGCTACACCTTC.

The genes are TRBV15 and TRBJ2-7; D might be TRBD1 (5 bases). Germline V gene lookup returns CDR1 LNHNV and CDR2 YYDKDF (reference sequence). The CDR3 contains 16 residues. V gave up 0 bases and J gave up 1 base, with 13 bases separating them. CDR3 amino acids: CATSRDWGAQSYEQYF. CDR3 sequence (DNA): TGTGCCACCAGCAGAGATTGGGGCGCCCAATCCTACGAGCAGTACTTC.

V gene TRBV6-1 combines with J gene TRBJ1-5; D gene uncertain. The germline gives CDR1 MNHNS, CDR2 SASEGT. The germline V and J ends were trimmed by 2 bases and 7 bases, with 15 bases remaining between them. CDR3 length equals 15 residues. As DNA, the CDR3 is TGTGCCAGCAGTGAAAAAGGGCCCAGCGGCCAGCCCCAGCATTTT. It codes for CASSEKGPSGQPQHF.

The rearrangement links TRBV4-1 to TRBJ1-5; a weak D match, TRBD1 (6 bases). This CDR3 comprises 14 residues. The V gene's germline CDR1 is MGHRA and CDR2 YSYEKL. Trimming pared 5 bases from V and 4 bases from J, leaving 12 bases between. The CDR3 DNA sequence: TGCGCCAGCAGCTTCGGGACACTTAATCAGCCCCAGCATTTT. Its translation is CASSFGTLNQPQHF.

This clone was detected only once. This chain connects TRBV27 to TRBJ1-6, with D possibly TRBD1 on 6 matching bases. The CDR3 spans 15 residues. Trimming shortened V by 3 bases and J by 4 bases, and 10 bases separated the two germline ends. CDR1 MNHEY and CDR2 SMNVEV come from the germline V gene (reference sequence). In DNA form, the CDR3 reads TGTGCCAGCAGTTTTGGGGGCACATATAATTCACCCCTCCACTTT. This sequence encodes CASSFGGTYNSPLHF.

A few counts support this clone. V gene TRBV20-1 combines with J gene TRBJ2-3, with D uncertain. CDR1 is DFQATT and CDR2 is SNEGSKA in the germline V gene (reference sequence). The CDR3 has 11 residues. The V end lost 5 bases, the J end lost 10 bases, and 13 bases lay between the germline ends. The DNA for the CDR3 is TGCAGTGCTTTTGACTCTTCTTCGCAGTATTTT. It codes for CSAFDSSSQYF.

This chain uses TRBV3-1 (or the pseudogene TRBV3-2) with TRBJ1-4, with D uncertain. The CDR3 contains 15 residues. Germline CDR1 is LGHDT and CDR2 is YNNKEL (reference sequence). V shed 5 bases and J shed 1 base, with 11 bases lying between them. The CDR3 loop reads CASSKGAGTNEKLFF. The DNA for the CDR3 is TGTGCCAGCAGCAAAGGTGCAGGAACTAATGAAAAACTGTTTTTT.